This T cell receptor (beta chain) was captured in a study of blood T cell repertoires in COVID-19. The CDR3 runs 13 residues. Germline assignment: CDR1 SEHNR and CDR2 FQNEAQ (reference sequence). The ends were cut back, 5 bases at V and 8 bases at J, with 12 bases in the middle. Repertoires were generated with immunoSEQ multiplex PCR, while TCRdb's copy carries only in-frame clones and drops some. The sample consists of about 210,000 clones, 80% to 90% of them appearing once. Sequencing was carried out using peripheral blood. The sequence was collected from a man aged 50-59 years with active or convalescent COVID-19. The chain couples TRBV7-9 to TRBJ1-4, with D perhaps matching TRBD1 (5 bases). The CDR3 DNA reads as TGTGCCAGCAGCCGTCCGGGGGAAGAAAAACTGTTTTTT. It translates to CASSRPGEEKLFF.